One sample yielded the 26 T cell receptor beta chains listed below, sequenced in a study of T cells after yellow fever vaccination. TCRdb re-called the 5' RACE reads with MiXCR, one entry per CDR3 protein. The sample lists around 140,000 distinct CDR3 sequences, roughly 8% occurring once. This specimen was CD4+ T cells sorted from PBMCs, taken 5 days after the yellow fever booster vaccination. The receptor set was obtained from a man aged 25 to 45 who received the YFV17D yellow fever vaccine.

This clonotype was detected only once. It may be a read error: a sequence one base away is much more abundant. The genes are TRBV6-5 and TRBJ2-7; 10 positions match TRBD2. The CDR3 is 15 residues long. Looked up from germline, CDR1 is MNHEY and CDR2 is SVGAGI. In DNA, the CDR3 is TGTACCAGCAGTTACCTGGCTAGCGGGAGCTACGAGCAGTACTTC. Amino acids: CTSSYLASGSYEQYF.

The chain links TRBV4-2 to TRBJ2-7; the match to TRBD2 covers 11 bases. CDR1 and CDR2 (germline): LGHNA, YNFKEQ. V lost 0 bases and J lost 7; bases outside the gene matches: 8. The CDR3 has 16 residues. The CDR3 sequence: CASSQDRDSGRGEQYF. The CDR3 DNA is TGTGCCAGCAGCCAAGATCGGGATAGCGGGAGGGGAGAGCAGTACTTC.

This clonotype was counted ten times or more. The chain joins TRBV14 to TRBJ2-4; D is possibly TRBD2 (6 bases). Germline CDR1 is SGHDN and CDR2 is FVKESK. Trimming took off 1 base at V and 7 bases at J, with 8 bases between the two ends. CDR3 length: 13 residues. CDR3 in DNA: TGTGCCAGCAGCCAAGCGGGACTCAACATTCAGTACTTC. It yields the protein CASSQAGLNIQYF.

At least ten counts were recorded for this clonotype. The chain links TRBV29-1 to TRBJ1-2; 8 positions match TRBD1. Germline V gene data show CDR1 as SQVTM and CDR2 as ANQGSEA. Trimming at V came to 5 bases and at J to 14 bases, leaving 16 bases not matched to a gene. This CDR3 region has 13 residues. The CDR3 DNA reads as TGCAGCGTTATTGACCCGGGACAGGCCCCCTTGACCTTC. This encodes CSVIDPGQAPLTF.

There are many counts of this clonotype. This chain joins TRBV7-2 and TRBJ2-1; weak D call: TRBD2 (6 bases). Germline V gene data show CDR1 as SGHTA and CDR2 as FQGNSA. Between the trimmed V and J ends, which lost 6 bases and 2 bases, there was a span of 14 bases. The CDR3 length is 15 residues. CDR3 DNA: TGTGCCAGCAGGCCCACTAGCAATACCTACAATGAGCAGTTCTTC. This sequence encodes CASRPTSNTYNEQFF. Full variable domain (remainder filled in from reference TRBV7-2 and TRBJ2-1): GAGVSQSPSNKVTEKGKDVELRCDPISGHTALYWYRQSLGQGLEFLIYFQGNSAPDKSGLPSDRFSAERTGGSVSTLTIQRTQQEDSAVYLCASRPTSNTYNEQFFGPGTRLTVL.

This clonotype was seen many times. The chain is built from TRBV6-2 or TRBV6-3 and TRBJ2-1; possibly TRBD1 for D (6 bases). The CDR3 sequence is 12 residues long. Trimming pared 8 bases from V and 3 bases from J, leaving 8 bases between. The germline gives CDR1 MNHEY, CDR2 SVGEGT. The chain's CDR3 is CASGTSYNEQFF. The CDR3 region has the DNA TGTGCCAGCGGGACAAGCTACAATGAGCAGTTCTTC.

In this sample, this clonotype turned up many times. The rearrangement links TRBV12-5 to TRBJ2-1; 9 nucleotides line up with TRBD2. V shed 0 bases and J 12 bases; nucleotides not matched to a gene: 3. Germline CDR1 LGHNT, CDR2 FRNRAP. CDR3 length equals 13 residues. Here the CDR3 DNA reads TGTGCTAGTGGTTTGGTAGGAGCGGGAGGGCAGTTCTTC. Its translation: CASGLVGAGGQFF.

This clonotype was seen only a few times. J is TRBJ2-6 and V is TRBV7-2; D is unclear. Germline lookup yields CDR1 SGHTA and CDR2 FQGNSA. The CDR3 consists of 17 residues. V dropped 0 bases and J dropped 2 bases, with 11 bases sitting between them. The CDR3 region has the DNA TGTGCCAGCAGCTTAGCACTCCGGTTGGCTGGGGCCAACGTCCTGACTTTC. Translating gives CASSLALRLAGANVLTF.

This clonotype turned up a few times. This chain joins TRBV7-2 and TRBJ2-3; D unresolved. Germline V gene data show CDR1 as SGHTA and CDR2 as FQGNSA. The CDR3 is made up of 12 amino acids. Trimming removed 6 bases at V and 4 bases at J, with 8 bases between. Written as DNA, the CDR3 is TGTGCCAGCAGTGCCTCCTCAGATACGCAGTATTTT. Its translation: CASSASSDTQYF.

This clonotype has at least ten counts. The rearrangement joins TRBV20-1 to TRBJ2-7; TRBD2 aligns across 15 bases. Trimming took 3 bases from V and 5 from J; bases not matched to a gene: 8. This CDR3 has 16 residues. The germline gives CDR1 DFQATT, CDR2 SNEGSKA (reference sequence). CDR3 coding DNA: TGCAGTGCTAGCGTCACCGGGACTAGCGGGAGGAACGAGCAGTACTTC. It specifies CSASVTGTSGRNEQYF.

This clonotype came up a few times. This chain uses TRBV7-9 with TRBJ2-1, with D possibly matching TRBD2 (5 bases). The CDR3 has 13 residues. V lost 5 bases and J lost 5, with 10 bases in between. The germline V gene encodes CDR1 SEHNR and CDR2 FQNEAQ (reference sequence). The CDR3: CASSRTSDNEQFF. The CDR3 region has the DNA TGTGCCAGCAGCCGGACTTCGGACAATGAGCAGTTCTTC.

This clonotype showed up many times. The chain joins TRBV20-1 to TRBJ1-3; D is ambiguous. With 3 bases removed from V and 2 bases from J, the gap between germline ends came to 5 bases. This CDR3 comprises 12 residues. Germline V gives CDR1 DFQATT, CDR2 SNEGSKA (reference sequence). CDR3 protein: CSARNPGNTIYF. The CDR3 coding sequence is TGCAGTGCTAGGAACCCTGGAAACACCATATATTTT.

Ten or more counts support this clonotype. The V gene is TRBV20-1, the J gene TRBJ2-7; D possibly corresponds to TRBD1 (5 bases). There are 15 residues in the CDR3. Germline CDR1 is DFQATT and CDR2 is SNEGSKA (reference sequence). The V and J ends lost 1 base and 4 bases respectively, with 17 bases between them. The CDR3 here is CSARVRGPAYYEQYF. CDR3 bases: TGCAGTGCTAGAGTTAGGGGCCCTGCCTATTACGAGCAGTACTTC.

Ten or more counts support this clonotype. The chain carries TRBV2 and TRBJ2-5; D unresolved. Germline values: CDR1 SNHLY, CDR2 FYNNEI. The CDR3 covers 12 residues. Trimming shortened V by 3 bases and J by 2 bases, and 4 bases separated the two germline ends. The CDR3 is CASSEVQETQYF. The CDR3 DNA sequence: TGTGCCAGCAGTGAGGTACAAGAGACCCAGTACTTC.

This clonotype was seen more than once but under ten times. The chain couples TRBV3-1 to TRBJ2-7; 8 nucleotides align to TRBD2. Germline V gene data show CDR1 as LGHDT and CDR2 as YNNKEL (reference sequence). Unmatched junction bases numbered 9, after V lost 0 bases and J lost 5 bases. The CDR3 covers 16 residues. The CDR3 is CASSQDLGTSIHEQYF. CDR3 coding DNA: TGTGCCAGCAGCCAAGACCTCGGGACTAGTATCCACGAGCAGTACTTC.

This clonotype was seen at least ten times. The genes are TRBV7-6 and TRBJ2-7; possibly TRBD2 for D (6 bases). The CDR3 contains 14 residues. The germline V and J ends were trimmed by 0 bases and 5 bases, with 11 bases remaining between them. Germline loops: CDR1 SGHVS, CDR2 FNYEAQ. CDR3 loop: CASSLAALANEQYF. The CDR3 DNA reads TGTGCCAGCAGCTTAGCCGCGCTAGCGAACGAGCAGTACTTC.

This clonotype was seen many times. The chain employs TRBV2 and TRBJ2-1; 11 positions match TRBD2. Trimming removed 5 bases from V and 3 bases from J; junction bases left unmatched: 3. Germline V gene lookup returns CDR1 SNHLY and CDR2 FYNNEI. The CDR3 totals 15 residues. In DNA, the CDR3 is TGTGCCAGCAGTTTGACTAGCGGGAACTACAATGAGCAGTTCTTC. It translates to CASSLTSGNYNEQFF.

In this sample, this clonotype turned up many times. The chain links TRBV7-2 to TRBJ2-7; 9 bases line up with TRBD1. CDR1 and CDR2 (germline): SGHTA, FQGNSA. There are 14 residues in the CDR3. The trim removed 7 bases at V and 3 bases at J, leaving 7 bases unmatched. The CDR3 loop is CASKRRTGDYEQYF. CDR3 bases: TGTGCCAGCAAGAGGAGGACAGGGGACTACGAGCAGTACTTC. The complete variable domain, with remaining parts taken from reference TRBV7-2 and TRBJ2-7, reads GAGVSQSPSNKVTEKGKDVELRCDPISGHTALYWYRQSLGQGLEFLIYFQGNSAPDKSGLPSDRFSAERTGGSVSTLTIQRTQQEDSAVYLCASKRRTGDYEQYFGPGTRLTVT.

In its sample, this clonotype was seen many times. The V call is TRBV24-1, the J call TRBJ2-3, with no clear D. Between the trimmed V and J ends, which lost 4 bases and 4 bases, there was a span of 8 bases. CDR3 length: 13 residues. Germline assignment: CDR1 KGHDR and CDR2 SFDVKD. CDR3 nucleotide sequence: TGTGCCACCAGTGAGCATGGGGCAGATACGCAGTATTTT. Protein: CATSEHGADTQYF.

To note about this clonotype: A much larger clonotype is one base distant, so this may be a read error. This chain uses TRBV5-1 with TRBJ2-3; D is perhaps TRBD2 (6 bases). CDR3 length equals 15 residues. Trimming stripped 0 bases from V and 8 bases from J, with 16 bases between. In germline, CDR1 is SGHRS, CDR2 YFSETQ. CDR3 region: CASSLGPQKGGTQYF. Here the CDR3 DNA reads TGCGCCAGCAGCTTGGGCCCCCAGAAGGGAGGTACGCAGTATTTT.

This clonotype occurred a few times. The chain's CDR3 is CAWSAPGQGASYEQYF. The CDR3 coding sequence is TGTGCCTGGAGTGCCCCGGGACAGGGGGCCTCTTACGAGCAGTACTTC. V gene TRBV30 combines with J gene TRBJ2-7; 12 bases are shared with TRBD1. After removal of 1 base from V and 4 bases from J, the junction contained 8 bases not matched to a gene. The germline gives CDR1 GTSNPN, CDR2 SVGIG (reference sequence). CDR3 size: 16 residues.

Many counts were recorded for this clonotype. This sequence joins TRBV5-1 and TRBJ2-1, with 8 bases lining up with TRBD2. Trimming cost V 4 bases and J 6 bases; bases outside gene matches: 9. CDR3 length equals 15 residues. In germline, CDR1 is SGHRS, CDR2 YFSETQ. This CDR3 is CASSPSSGSLNEQFF. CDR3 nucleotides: TGCGCCAGCAGCCCATCCAGCGGGAGCCTCAATGAGCAGTTCTTC.

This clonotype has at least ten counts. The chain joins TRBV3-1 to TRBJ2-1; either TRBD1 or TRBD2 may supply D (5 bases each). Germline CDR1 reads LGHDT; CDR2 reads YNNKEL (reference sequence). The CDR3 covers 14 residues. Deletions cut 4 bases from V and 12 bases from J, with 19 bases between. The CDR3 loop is CASSLLGDAQVQFF. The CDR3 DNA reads TGTGCCAGCAGCCTCTTGGGGGACGCACAGGTGCAGTTCTTC.

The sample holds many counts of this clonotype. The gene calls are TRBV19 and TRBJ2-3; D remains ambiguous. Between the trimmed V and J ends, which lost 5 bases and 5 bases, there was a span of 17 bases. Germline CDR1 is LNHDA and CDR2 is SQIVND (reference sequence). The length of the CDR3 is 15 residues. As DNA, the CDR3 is TGTGCCAGTAGTTCCATAGGCCGCGGCGGAGATACGCAGTATTTT. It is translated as CASSSIGRGGDTQYF. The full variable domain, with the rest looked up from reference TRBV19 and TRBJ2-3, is DGGITQSPKYLFRKEGQNVTLSCEQNLNHDAMYWYRQDPGQGLRLIYYSQIVNDFQKGDIAEGYSVSREKKESFPLTVTSAQKNPTAFYLCASSSIGRGGDTQYFGPGTRLTVL.

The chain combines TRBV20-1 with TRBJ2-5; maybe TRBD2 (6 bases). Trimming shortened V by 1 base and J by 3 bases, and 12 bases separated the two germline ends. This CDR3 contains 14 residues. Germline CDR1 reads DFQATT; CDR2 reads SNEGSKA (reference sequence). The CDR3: CSARASVWEETQYF. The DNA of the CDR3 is TGCAGTGCTAGAGCTAGCGTGTGGGAAGAGACCCAGTACTTC.

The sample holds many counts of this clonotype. The CDR3 DNA reads as TGTGCCTGGAACCTACTGAACACCGGGGAGCTGTTTTTT. It is translated as CAWNLLNTGELFF. The genes are TRBV30 and TRBJ2-2; no definite D call. Trimming took 4 bases from V and 1 from J, leaving 7 bases between them. The CDR3 runs 13 residues. From germline, CDR1 is GTSNPN and CDR2 SVGIG (reference sequence).